One and the same sample provided the 21 T cell receptor beta chains below, sequenced in a study of siplizumab effects on memory and regulatory T cells. This table comes from immunoSEQ multiplex PCR, and its TCRdb copy is limited to in-frame clones, with some not included. The sample includes more than 95,000 clones, about 93% of them seen just once. Sequences were obtained from Tregs sorted from blood. Source of these receptors: a human donor in good health.

CDR3 DNA sequence: TGTGCCTGGAGTTCGAGTATTTCGCGGGAGCAGTACTTC. Translated: CAWSSSISREQYF. The V gene is TRBV30, the J gene TRBJ2-7, with D unclear. The germline CDR1 and CDR2 sequences are GTSNPN and SVGIG (reference sequence). Deletions cut 2 bases from V and 7 bases from J, with 15 bases between. The CDR3 totals 13 residues.

The gene calls are TRBV6-1 and TRBJ2-7, with a tentative D call TRBD1 (5 bases). The germline V and J ends were trimmed by 2 bases and 6 bases, with 11 bases remaining between them. This CDR3 has 13 residues. Germline CDR1 is MNHNS and CDR2 is SASEGT. The chain's CDR3 is CASSEIPGREQYF. The CDR3 DNA reads as TGTGCCAGCAGTGAAATTCCAGGGCGCGAGCAGTACTTC.

This chain joins TRBV6-5 and TRBJ1-2, with a possible D match to TRBD1 (6 bases). Germline V CDR1 and CDR2: MNHEY, SVGAGI. This CDR3 is built from 12 residues. Trimming removed 2 bases at V and 8 bases at J, with 9 bases between. The CDR3 nucleotides read TGTGCCAGCAGTTACCTCGGACAGGGCTACACCTTC. As protein: CASSYLGQGYTF.

The chain joins TRBV9 to TRBJ1-6, with D possibly TRBD1 on 6 matching bases. Between the trimmed V and J ends, which lost 0 bases and 8 bases, there was a span of 15 bases. The CDR3 has 16 amino acids. CDR1 SGDLS and CDR2 YYNGEE come from the germline V gene. For the CDR3, the DNA is TGTGCCAGCAGCGTAGGAGGAGGGAGGGGGGATTCACCCCTCCACTTT. This translates into CASSVGGGRGDSPLHF. Drawing the rest from reference TRBV9 and TRBJ1-6, the complete variable domain is DSGVTQTPKHLITATGQRVTLRCSPRSGDLSVYWYQQSLDQGLQFLIQYYNGEERAKGNILERFSAQQFPDLHSELNLSSLELGDSALYFCASSVGGGRGDSPLHFGNGTRLTVT.

This chain links TRBV5-1 with TRBJ1-2; 8 bases fit TRBD1. Per the germline V gene, CDR1 is SGHRS and CDR2 is YFSETQ. This CDR3 region has 15 residues. With 7 bases clipped from V and 0 bases from J, the junction kept 8 bases outside the gene matches. CDR3 DNA sequence: TGCGCCAGCTTAGGGTGGACAGGGTCTAACTATGGCTACACCTTC. The encoded protein is CASLGWTGSNYGYTF.

This clone appeared once. The chain combines TRBV18 with TRBJ1-2, with D possibly being TRBD1 (5 bases). The ends were cut back, 2 bases at V and 4 bases at J, with 14 bases in the middle. This CDR3 has 15 amino acids. Germline V gene lookup returns CDR1 KGHSH and CDR2 LQKENI. The CDR3 spells CASSPERGGSYGYTF. CDR3 DNA sequence: TGTGCCAGCTCACCAGAACGTGGGGGGAGCTATGGCTACACCTTC. The variable domain in full, completed from reference TRBV18 and TRBJ1-2, reads NAGVMQNPRHLVRRRGQEARLRCSPMKGHSHVYWYRQLPEEGLKFMVYLQKENIIDESGMPKERFSAEFPKEGPSILRIQQVVRGDSAAYFCASSPERGGSYGYTFGSGTRLTVV.

The chain carries TRBV14 and TRBJ1-2; D gene uncertain. Trimming removed 1 base at V and 8 bases at J, with 8 bases between. CDR1 and CDR2 (germline): SGHDN, FVKESK. CDR3 length: 12 residues. The CDR3 DNA reads TGTGCCAGCAGCCAAGTCGGCGGCGGCTACACCTTC. It translates to CASSQVGGGYTF.

The chain links TRBV19 to TRBJ1-5; D perhaps matches TRBD1 (6 bases). Between the trimmed V and J ends, which lost 5 bases and 0 bases, there was a span of 23 bases. Germline CDR1 LNHDA, CDR2 SQIVND (reference sequence). The CDR3 totals 19 residues. The CDR3 nucleotides are TGTGCCAGTAGTCGGGACCCGGACAGCGGCTATTATAGCAATCAGCCCCAGCATTTT. It codes for CASSRDPDSGYYSNQPQHF.

J is TRBJ2-3 and V is TRBV23-1, with D unresolved. TRBV23-1 falls under the ORF class, with uncertain function. V lost 2 bases and J lost 3, with 21 bases in between. This CDR3 is 18 amino acids long. CDR3 protein: CASSQTQIYRSQTDTQYF. The CDR3 DNA reads as TGCGCCAGCAGTCAAACCCAAATCTATAGATCACAAACAGATACGCAGTATTTT.

This chain links TRBV5-1 with TRBJ1-5, with D maybe TRBD1 (5 bases). The CDR3 runs to 16 residues. V was cut by 0 bases and J by 3 bases, with 13 bases left in between. CDR1 and CDR2 (germline): SGHRS, YFSETQ. In nucleotides, the CDR3 is TGCGCCAGCAGCTTGGGACCGGGACTGATCAATCAGCCCCAGCATTTT. Translation gives CASSLGPGLINQPQHF. Drawing the rest from reference TRBV5-1 and TRBJ1-5, the complete variable domain is KAGVTQTPRYLIKTRGQQVTLSCSPISGHRSVSWYQQTPGQGLQFLFEYFSETQRNKGNFPGRFSGRQFSNSRSEMNVSTLELGDSALYLCASSLGPGLINQPQHFGDGTRLSIL.

The chain carries TRBV5-1 and TRBJ2-5; 8 bases line up with TRBD2. The length of the CDR3 is 14 residues. Germline lookup yields CDR1 SGHRS and CDR2 YFSETQ. Trimming removed 3 bases from V and 5 bases from J; junction bases left unmatched: 6. The CDR3 protein is CASSSTGTRETQYF. DNA of the CDR3: TGCGCCAGCAGCTCCACCGGGACTAGGGAGACCCAGTACTTC.

The chain employs TRBV6-6 and TRBJ2-5, with 8 bases that match TRBD1. The CDR3 consists of 15 residues. Unmatched junction bases numbered 5, after V lost 2 bases and J lost 3 bases. Per the germline V gene, CDR1 is MNHNY and CDR2 is SVGAGI (reference sequence). CDR3 nucleotides: TGTGCCAGCAGTTACCCCCGACAGGGGAAAGAGACCCAGTACTTC. This sequence encodes CASSYPRQGKETQYF.

The chain uses TRBV4-1 and TRBJ2-1; the D is unclear. The germline V gene encodes CDR1 MGHRA and CDR2 YSYEKL. With 1 base removed from V and 3 bases from J, the gap between germline ends came to 10 bases. The CDR3 covers 15 residues. The CDR3 protein is CASSQVGPIYNEQFF. The CDR3 DNA reads TGCGCCAGCAGCCAAGTTGGGCCAATCTACAATGAGCAGTTCTTC.

This chain links TRBV7-2 with TRBJ2-7; 7 positions agree with TRBD2. The CDR3 has 15 amino acids. CDR1 SGHTA and CDR2 FQGNSA come from the germline V gene. Unmatched junction bases numbered 7, after V lost 5 bases and J lost 0 bases. CDR3 region: CASSETSRSSYEQYF. The CDR3 nucleotides read TGTGCCAGCAGCGAGACTAGCAGGAGCTCCTACGAGCAGTACTTC.

This clone was recorded only once. The V gene is TRBV5-6, the J gene TRBJ1-5; no clear D. The CDR3 length is 12 residues. The V gene's germline CDR1 is SGHDT and CDR2 YYEEEE. V gave up 0 bases and J gave up 6 bases, with 4 bases separating them. CDR3 residues: CASSLVGQPQHF. In DNA, the CDR3 is TGTGCCAGCAGCTTGGTAGGTCAGCCCCAGCATTTT.

A word on this clone: At one end, the junction sequence differs from germline, possibly due to a read error. Other DNA sequences within the sample encode an identical CDR3. V and J are TRBV29-1 and TRBJ1-1; D possibly corresponds to TRBD1 (5 bases). This CDR3 has 15 residues. CDR1 is SQVTM and CDR2 is ANQGSEA in the germline V gene. The CDR3 nucleotides read TGCAGTGTTGGGCGGGGAACAGGAAGAAACACTGAAGCTTTCTTT. It is translated as CSVGRGTGRNTEAFF.

In DNA, the CDR3 is TGTGCCAGCAGCCGGGTAGGACTAGCGTCTGAGCAGTTCTTC. It translates to CASSRVGLASEQFF. The chain employs TRBV6-1 and TRBJ2-1, with 9 bases fitting TRBD2. The CDR3 contains 14 residues. V was pared by 6 bases and J by 9 bases, with 9 bases of the junction left unmatched. Germline-derived CDR1 and CDR2 are MNHNS and SASEGT.

The chain uses TRBV19 and TRBJ1-1; 7 nucleotides agree with TRBD1. This CDR3 is 14 amino acids long. The V gene's germline CDR1 is LNHDA and CDR2 SQIVND (reference sequence). J was trimmed by 1 base and V by 5 bases; bases with no gene match: 4. In nucleotides, the CDR3 is TGTGCCAGTAGTTCTCGACAGGGGAACACTGAAGCTTTCTTT. Residues: CASSSRQGNTEAFF.

The chain uses TRBV11-2 and TRBJ2-5; no clear D. The V end was cut by 0 bases, the J end by 4 bases, with 0 bases between. The germline V gene encodes CDR1 SGHAT and CDR2 FQNNGV. This CDR3 has 11 residues. CDR3 sequence reads: CASSLEETQYF. The CDR3 DNA is TGTGCCAGCAGCTTAGAAGAGACCCAGTACTTC.

This clone appeared once. The rearrangement uses TRBV5-1 and TRBJ1-3; no definite D call. The CDR3 has 13 residues. Germline V gene lookup returns CDR1 SGHRS and CDR2 YFSETQ. V lost 4 bases and J lost 4, with 9 bases in between. The CDR3 is CASSRDLGNTIYF. The CDR3 DNA is TGCGCCAGCAGCCGGGATTTAGGAAACACCATATATTTT.

CDR3: CASSFGGGDYNEQFF. CDR3 nucleotides: TGTGCCAGCAGCTTCGGAGGGGGGGACTACAATGAGCAGTTCTTC. The V call is TRBV5-6, the J call TRBJ2-1; possibly TRBD2 for D (7 bases). CDR1 and CDR2 from the germline V gene are SGHDT and YYEEEE. V lost 2 bases and J lost 3, with 12 bases in between. The length of the CDR3 is 15 residues.